This T cell receptor (beta chain) was captured by sequencing in a study of control samples from healthy donors and cancer patients (dated by TCRdb to about 2020). For this clone: This receptor's antigen is unknown. No base qualities exist here, and no much larger clone lies one base off it.

The junction carries 8 bases between V and J, which are trimmed by 0 bases and 3 bases respectively. The CDR3 spans 14 residues, from the cysteine through the phenylalanine. The kept DNA is CDR3 alone, 42 bases in frame from the first base. The germline V gene (reference sequence) specifies LNHNV as CDR1 and YYDKDF as CDR2. The receptor library was made with the immunoSEQ multiplex PCR assay. TCRdb provides this immuneACCESS table in a form limited to in-frame rearrangements. Some clones are lacking; in checked studies, under half of them reflect an unresolved V gene, and why the rest are absent is not known. The sample data list 150,000 to 200,000 clones, and just over 90% of these were observed just once. Of the sample, about 1.4% is held by the ten largest clones.

Here the chain combines TRBV15 and TRBJ1-2, with the D gene call left open. The sequenced sample was blood. This clonotype was obtained from a man aged 30 to 45 in good health. The CDR3 here reads CATSRDPPDYGYTF. The nucleotide sequence is TGTGCCACCAGCAGAGATCCCCCGGACTATGGCTACACCTTC.